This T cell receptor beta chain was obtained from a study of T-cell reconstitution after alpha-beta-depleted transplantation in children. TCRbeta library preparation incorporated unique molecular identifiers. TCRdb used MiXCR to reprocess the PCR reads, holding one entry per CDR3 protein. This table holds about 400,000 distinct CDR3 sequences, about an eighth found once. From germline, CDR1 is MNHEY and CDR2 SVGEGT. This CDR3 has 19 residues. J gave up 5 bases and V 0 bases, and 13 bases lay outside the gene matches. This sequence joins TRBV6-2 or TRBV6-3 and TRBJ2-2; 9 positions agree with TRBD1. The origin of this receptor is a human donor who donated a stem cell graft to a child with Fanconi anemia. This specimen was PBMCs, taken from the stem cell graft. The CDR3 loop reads CASSYSLPGQGSRTGELFF. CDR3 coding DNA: TGTGCCAGCAGTTACTCACTCCCGGGACAGGGTTCGAGAACCGGGGAGCTGTTTTTT.